This T cell receptor (beta chain) was found in a study of cytotoxic CD8 clonotypes in ibrutinib-treated CLL. Study-level information: Each sample contained, on average, roughly 250,000 productive templates and tens of thousands of productive rearrangements.

This CDR3 is 13 amino acids long. Trimming removed 8 bases at V and 2 bases at J, with 12 bases between. Germline assignment: CDR1 ENHRY and CDR2 SYGVKD. Clones were read by immunoSEQ multiplex PCR, and TCRdb kept only the in-frame ones, dropping some. The top ten clones hold about 5.3% of a sample with 250,000 to 350,000 clones, less than 85% of them seen once. A note on this clone: The antigen remains unidentified.

Study-level results: Sustained-remission and progressing patients had unequal sampling times. T-cell clonality at baseline went above that of age-matched healthy donors and rose and fell with circulating CD8+ T-cell counts.

V is TRBV10-3 and J is TRBJ1-2; weak D call: TRBD1 (6 bases). The receptor was isolated from a human donor with chronic lymphocytic leukemia. Sequencing was performed on PBMCs, taken at disease progression, from a patient treated with ibrutinib. DNA of the CDR3: TGTGCCATCGACGGGGGACAAAACTATGGCTACACCTTC. It translates to CAIDGGQNYGYTF.